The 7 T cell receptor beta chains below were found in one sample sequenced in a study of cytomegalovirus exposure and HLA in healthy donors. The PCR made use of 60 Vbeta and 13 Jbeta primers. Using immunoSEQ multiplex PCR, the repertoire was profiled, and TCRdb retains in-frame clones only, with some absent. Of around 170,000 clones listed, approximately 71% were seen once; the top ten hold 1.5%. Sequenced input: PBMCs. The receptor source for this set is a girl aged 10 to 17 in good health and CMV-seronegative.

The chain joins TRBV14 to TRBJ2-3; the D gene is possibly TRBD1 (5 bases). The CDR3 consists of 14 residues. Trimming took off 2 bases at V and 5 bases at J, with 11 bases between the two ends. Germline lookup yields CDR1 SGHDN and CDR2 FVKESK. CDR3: CASSQRGEKDTQYF. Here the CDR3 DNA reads TGTGCCAGCAGCCAAAGGGGCGAGAAAGATACGCAGTATTTT.

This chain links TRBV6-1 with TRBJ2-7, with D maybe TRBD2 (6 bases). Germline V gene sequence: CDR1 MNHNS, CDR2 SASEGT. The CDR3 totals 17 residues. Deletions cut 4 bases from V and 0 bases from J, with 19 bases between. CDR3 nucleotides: TGTGCCAGCAGTGCCGCCGGGGGTTACAGTATCTCCTACGAGCAGTACTTC. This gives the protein CASSAAGGYSISYEQYF.

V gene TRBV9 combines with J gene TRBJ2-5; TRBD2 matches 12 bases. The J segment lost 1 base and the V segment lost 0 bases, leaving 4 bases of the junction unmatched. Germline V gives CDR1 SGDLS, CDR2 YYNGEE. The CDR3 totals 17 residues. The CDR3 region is CASSVVGLAGPQETQYF. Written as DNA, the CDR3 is TGTGCCAGCAGCGTAGTCGGACTAGCGGGGCCCCAAGAGACCCAGTACTTC.

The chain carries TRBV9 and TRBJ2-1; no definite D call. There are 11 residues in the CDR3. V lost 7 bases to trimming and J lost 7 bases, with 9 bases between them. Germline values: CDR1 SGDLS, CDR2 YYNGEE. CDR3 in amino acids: CASGEENEQFF. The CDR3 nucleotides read TGTGCCAGCGGAGAAGAGAATGAGCAGTTCTTC.

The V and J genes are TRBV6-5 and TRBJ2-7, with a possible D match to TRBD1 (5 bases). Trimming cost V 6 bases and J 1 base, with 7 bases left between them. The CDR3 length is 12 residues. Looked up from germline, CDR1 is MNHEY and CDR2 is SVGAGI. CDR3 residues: CASRQGSYEQYF. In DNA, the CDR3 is TGTGCCAGCAGGCAGGGTTCCTACGAGCAGTACTTC.

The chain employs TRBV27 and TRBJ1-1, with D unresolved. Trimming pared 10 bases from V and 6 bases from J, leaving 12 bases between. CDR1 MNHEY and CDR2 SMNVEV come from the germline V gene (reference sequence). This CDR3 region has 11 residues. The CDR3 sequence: CATLGGSEAFF. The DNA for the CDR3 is TGTGCCACCCTAGGTGGGTCTGAAGCTTTCTTT.

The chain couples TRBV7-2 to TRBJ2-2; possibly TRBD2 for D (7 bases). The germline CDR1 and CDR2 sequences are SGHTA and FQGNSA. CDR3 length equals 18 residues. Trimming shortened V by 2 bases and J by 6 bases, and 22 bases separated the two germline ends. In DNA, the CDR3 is TGTGCCAGCAGCTTAAACGGACTAGGGGGGCCGAAACCCGGGGAGCTGTTTTTT. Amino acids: CASSLNGLGGPKPGELFF.